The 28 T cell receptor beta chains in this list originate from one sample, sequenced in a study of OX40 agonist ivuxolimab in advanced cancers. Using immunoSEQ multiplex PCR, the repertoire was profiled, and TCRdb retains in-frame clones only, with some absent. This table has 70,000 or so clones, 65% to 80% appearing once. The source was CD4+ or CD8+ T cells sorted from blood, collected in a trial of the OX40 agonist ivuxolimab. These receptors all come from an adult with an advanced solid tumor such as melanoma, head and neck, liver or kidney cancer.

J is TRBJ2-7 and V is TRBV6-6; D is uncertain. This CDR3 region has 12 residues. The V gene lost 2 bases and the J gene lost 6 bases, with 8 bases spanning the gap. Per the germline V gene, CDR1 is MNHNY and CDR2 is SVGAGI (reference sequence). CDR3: CASSYASGEQYF. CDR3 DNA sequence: TGTGCCAGCAGTTACGCTTCAGGCGAGCAGTACTTC.

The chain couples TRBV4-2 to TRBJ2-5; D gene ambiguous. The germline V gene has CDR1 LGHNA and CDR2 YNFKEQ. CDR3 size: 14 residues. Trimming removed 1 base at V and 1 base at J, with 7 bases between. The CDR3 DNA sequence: TGTGCCAGCAGCCAAGGATCTACCCAAGAGACCCAGTACTTC. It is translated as CASSQGSTQETQYF.

CDR3 coding DNA: TGTGCCAGCAGTTCCCGCAGGGGAAGCAATCAGCCCCAGCATTTT. Its translation is CASSSRRGSNQPQHF. The J gene is TRBJ1-5, the V gene TRBV6-5, with D perhaps TRBD1 (6 bases). This CDR3 region has 15 residues. Trimming cost V 4 bases and J 1 base, with 11 bases left between them. CDR1 is MNHEY and CDR2 is SVGAGI in the germline V gene.

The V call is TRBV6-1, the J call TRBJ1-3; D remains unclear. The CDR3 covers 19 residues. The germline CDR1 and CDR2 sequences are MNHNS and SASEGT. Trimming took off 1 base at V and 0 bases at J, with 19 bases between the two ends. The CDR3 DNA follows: TGTGCCAGCAGTGAAGTGTACGTCGGTCTATACTCCTCTGGAAACACCATATATTTT. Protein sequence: CASSEVYVGLYSSGNTIYF.

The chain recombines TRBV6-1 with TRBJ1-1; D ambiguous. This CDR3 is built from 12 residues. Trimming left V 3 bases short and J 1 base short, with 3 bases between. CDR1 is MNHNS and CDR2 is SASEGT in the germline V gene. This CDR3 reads CASSDKNTEAFF. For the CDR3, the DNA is TGTGCCAGCAGTGACAAGAACACTGAAGCTTTCTTT.

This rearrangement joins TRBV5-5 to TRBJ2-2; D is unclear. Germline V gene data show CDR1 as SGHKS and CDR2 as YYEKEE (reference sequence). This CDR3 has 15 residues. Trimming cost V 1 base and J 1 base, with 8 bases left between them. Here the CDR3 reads CASSLNRENTGELFF. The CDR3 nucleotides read TGTGCCAGCAGCTTGAACCGCGAGAACACCGGGGAGCTGTTTTTT.

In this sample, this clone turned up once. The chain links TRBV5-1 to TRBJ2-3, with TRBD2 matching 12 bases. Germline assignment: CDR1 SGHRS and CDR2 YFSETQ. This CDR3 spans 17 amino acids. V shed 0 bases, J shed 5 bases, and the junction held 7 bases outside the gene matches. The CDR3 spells CASSLGLAGGPGDTQYF. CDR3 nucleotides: TGCGCCAGCAGCTTGGGTCTAGCGGGAGGGCCCGGAGATACGCAGTATTTT.

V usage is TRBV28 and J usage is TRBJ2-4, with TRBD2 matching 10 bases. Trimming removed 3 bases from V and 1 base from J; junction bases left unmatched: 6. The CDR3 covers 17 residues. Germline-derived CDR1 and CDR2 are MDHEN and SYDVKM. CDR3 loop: CASSLASGSWAKNIQYF. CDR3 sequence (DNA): TGTGCCAGCAGTTTGGCTAGCGGGAGTTGGGCCAAAAACATTCAGTACTTC.

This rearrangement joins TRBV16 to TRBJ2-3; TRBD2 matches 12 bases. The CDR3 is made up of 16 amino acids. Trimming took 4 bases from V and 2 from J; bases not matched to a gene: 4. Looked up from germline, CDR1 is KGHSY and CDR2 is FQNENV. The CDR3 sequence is CASSPGLAGFTDTQYF. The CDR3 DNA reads TGTGCCAGCAGCCCCGGACTAGCGGGGTTCACAGATACGCAGTATTTT. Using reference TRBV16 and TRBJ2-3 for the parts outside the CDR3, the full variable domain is GEEVAQTPKHLVRGEGQKAKLYCAPIKGHSYVFWYQQVLKNEFKFLISFQNENVFDETGMPKERFSAKCLPNSPCSLEIQATKLEDSAVYFCASSPGLAGFTDTQYFGPGTRLTVL.

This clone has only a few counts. DNA of the CDR3: TGTGCCATCAGTGAGCGCGCGGGAGGCTACAATGAGCAGTTCTTC. Translation: CAISERAGGYNEQFF. The rearrangement links TRBV10-3 to TRBJ2-1; 8 bases fit TRBD2. Trimming took 2 bases from V and 3 from J; bases not matched to a gene: 3. This CDR3 is built from 15 residues. CDR1 is ENHRY and CDR2 is SYGVKD in the germline V gene.

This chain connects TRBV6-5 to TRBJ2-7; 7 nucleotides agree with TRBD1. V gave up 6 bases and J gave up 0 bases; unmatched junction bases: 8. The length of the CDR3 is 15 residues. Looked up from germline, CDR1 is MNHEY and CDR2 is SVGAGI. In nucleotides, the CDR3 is TGTGCCAGCAGGACGGGACAGACGATCTCCTACGAGCAGTACTTC. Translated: CASRTGQTISYEQYF.

CDR3 DNA: TGTGCCAGCAGTGAAAGGCTAATCCAAGAGACCCAGTACTTC. This translates into CASSERLIQETQYF. The genes are TRBV2 and TRBJ2-5; D ambiguous. Germline assignment: CDR1 SNHLY and CDR2 FYNNEI. V shed 2 bases and J shed 1 base, with 8 bases lying between them. The CDR3 sequence is 14 residues long. Using reference TRBV2 and TRBJ2-5 for the parts outside the CDR3, the full variable domain is EPEVTQTPSHQVTQMGQEVILRCVPISNHLYFYWYRQILGQKVEFLVSFYNNEISEKSEIFDDQFSVERPDGSNFTLKIRSTKLEDSAMYFCASSERLIQETQYFGPGTRLLVL.

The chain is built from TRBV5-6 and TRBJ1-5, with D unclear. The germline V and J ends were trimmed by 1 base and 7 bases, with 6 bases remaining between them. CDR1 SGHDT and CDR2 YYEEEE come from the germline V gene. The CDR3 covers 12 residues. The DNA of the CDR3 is TGTGCCAGCAGCTTGAGAGGGCAGCCCCAGCATTTT. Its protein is CASSLRGQPQHF.

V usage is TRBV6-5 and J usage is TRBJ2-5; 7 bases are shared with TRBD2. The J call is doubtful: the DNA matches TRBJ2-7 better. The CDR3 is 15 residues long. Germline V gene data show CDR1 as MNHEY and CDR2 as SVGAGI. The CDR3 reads CASMREGGLSYEQYF. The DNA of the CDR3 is TGTGCCAGCATGAGGGAGGGAGGTCTCTCCTACGAGCAGTACTTC.

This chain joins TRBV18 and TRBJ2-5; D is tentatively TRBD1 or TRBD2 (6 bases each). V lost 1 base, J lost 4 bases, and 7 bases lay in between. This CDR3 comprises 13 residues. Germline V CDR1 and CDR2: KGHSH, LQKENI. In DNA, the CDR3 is TGTGCCAGCTCACCACAGGGGGGAGAGACCCAGTACTTC. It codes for CASSPQGGETQYF.

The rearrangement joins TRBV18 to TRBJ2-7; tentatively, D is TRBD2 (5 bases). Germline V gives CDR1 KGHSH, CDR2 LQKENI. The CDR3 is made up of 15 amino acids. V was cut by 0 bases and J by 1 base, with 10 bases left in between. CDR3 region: CASSPPGRRSYEQYF. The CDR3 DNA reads TGTGCCAGCTCACCACCGGGGAGAAGGTCCTACGAGCAGTACTTC.

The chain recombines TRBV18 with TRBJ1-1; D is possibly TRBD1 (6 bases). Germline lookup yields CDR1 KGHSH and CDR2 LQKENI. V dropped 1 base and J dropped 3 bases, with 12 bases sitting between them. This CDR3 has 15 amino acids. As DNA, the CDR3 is TGTGCCAGCTCACCACTACAGGGCGGCTACACTGAAGCTTTCTTT. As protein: CASSPLQGGYTEAFF.

The CDR3 DNA sequence: TGTGCCTGGAGTCGAGGACAGGGTCCTGACGAGCAGTACTTC. Protein: CAWSRGQGPDEQYF. V is TRBV30 and J is TRBJ2-7, with 8 bases matching TRBD1. Germline CDR1 reads GTSNPN; CDR2 reads SVGIG (reference sequence). Trimming took 2 bases from V and 5 from J; bases not matched to a gene: 8. The CDR3 totals 14 residues.

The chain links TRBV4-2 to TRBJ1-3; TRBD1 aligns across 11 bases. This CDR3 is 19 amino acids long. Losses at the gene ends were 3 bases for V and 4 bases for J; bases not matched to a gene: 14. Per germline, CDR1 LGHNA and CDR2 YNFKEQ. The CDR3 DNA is TGTGCCAGCAGCCATGTCCTAAATGGACAGGGGGCATCAGGAAACACCATATATTTT. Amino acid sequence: CASSHVLNGQGASGNTIYF.

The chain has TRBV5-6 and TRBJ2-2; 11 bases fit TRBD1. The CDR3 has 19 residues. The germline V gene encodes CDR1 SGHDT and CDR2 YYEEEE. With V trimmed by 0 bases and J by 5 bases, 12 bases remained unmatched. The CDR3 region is CASSLDLGQGALGTGELFF. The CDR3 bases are TGTGCCAGCAGCTTGGATCTCGGACAGGGGGCTTTGGGGACCGGGGAGCTGTTTTTT.

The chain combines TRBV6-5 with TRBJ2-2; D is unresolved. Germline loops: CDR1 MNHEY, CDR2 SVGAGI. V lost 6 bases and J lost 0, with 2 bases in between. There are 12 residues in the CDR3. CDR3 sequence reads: CASRTNTGELFF. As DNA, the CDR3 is TGTGCCAGCAGAACGAACACCGGGGAGCTGTTTTTT.

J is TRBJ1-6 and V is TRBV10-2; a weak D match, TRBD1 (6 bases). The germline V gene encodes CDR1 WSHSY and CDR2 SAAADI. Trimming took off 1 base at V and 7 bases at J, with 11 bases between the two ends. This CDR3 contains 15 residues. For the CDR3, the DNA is TGCGCCAGCAGTGAGTTCCGGGACAAAAATTCACCCCTCCACTTT. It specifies CASSEFRDKNSPLHF.

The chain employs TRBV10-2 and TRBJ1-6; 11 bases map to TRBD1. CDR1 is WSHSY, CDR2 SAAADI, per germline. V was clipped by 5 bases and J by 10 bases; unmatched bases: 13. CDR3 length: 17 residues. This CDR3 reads CASSSQNSGTGGSPLHF. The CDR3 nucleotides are TGCGCCAGCAGTTCTCAAAATTCCGGGACAGGGGGATCACCCCTCCACTTT.

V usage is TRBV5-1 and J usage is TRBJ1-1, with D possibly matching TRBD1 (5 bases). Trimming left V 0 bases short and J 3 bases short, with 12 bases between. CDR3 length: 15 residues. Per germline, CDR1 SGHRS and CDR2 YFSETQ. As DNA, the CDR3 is TGCGCCAGCAGCTTGGCCGTTGGGGGAGACACTGAAGCTTTCTTT. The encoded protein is CASSLAVGGDTEAFF.

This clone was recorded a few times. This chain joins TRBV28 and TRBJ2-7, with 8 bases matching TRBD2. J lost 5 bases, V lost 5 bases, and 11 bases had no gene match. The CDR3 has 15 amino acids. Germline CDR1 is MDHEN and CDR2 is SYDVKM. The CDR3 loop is CASSRPEREKDEQYF. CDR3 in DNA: TGTGCCAGCAGTCGACCTGAGCGGGAGAAGGACGAGCAGTACTTC.

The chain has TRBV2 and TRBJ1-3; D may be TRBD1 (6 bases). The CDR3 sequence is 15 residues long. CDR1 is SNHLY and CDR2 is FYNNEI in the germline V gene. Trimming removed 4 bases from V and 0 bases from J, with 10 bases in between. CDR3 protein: CASSGQDISGNTIYF. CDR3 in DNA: TGTGCCAGCAGTGGACAGGACATCTCTGGAAACACCATATATTTT. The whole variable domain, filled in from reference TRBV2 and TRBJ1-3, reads EPEVTQTPSHQVTQMGQEVILRCVPISNHLYFYWYRQILGQKVEFLVSFYNNEISEKSEIFDDQFSVERPDGSNFTLKIRSTKLEDSAMYFCASSGQDISGNTIYFGEGSWLTVV.

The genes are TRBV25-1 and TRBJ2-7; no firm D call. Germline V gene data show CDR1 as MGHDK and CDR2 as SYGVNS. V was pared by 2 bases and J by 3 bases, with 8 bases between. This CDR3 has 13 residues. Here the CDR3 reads CASSEPPDYEQYF. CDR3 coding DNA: TGTGCCAGCAGTGAACCCCCGGACTACGAGCAGTACTTC.

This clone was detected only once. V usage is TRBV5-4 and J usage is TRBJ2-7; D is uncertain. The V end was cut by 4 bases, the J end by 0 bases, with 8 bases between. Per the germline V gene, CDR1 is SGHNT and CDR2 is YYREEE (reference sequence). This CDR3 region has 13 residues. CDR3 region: CASSPGRSYEQYF. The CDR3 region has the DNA TGTGCCAGCAGCCCCGGGCGCTCCTACGAGCAGTACTTC. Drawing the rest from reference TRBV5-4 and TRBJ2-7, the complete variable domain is ETGVTQSPTHLIKTRGQQVTLRCSSQSGHNTVSWYQQALGQGPQFIFQYYREEENGRGNFPPRFSGLQFPNYSSELNVNALELDDSALYLCASSPGRSYEQYFGPGTRLTVT.